These T cell receptor beta chains were read from a single sample in a study of cytomegalovirus exposure and HLA in healthy donors. The table came from immunoSEQ multiplex PCR; TCRdb's copy has only in-frame clones and leaves some out. The table has roughly 270,000 clones, roughly 90% seen once; the top ten hold around 0.9%. Sample: PBMCs. These receptors were taken from a woman aged 18-29 years in good health and CMV-seronegative. The conserved cysteine and the conserved F or W are not part of the CDR3 here. Fields, in order: V gene, J gene, CDR3 protein.

TRBV4-2	TRBJ2-7	ASSQDLAGTYEQY
TRBV27	TRBJ2-1	ASSLGHEQF
TRBV5-5	TRBJ2-2	ASSLGQGQYTGELF
TRBV7-3	TRBJ2-1	ASSFRGRAAYNEQF
TRBV28	TRBJ1-2	ATDPRQGRDNGYT
TRBV7-8	TRBJ2-5	ASSLGPGKETQY
TRBV7-9	TRBJ2-7	ASSLVSGYEQY
TRBV27	TRBJ2-1	ASSTSGRKNEQF
TRBV7-2	TRBJ2-1	ASSESSYNEQF
TRBV18	TRBJ2-2	ASSARGTGELF
TRBV4-1	TRBJ1-2	ASSQEEGLTHGYT
TRBV28	TRBJ2-3	ASSFGQGQDTQY
TRBV20-1	TRBJ2-7	SAPIEPEQY
TRBV25-1	TRBJ2-7	ASSEPRGQGAPIEQY
TRBV4-1	TRBJ1-6	ASSPDRGSSYNSPLH
TRBV5-8	TRBJ2-5	ASSLTGRETQY
TRBV9	TRBJ1-5	ASSSGTGSFQPQH
TRBV12-5	TRBJ2-1	ASGYAGTGPYNEQF
TRBV5-1	TRBJ2-3	ASSPPRLAGYTDTQY
TRBV30	TRBJ2-2	ACPKGTSGRALGTGELF
TRBV2	TRBJ2-7	AIRGEENSSYEQY
TRBV5-4	TRBJ1-2	ASSRGGGSNYGYT
TRBV19	TRBJ2-7	ASSTADSAYEQY
TRBV5-1	TRBJ2-6	ASSSQSRSGANVLT
TRBV6-5	TRBJ1-2	ASSYHLTSGYT
TRBV9	TRBJ2-7	ASSPGLAGVGEQY
TRBV29-1	TRBJ2-1	SPTLGHEQF
TRBV7-6	TRBJ2-7	ASSSQRGSYEQY
TRBV5-6	TRBJ2-7	ASSLRRQGLSYEQY
TRBV19	TRBJ2-2	ASSGRPALIGSTGELF
TRBV6-6	TRBJ2-5	ASSPRVGETQY